This T cell receptor beta chain was obtained from a study of CD8+CD57+ T cells in acquired aplastic anemia. In the study overall: Where healthy donors were concerned, CD4+ cells averaged approximately 9.9 million reads.

The CDR3 consists of 16 residues. J was trimmed by 5 bases and V by 4 bases; bases with no gene match: 8. Germline CDR1 reads KGHDR; CDR2 reads SFDVKD. Profiling that covered TCR beta VDJ and CDR3 relied on genomic DNA as its template. TCRdb re-called the reads with MiXCR, one entry per CDR3 protein. This sample yields 98,000 or so distinct CDR3 sequences, of which around half are seen a single time; under 35% belongs to the top ten. This chain uses TRBV24-1 with TRBJ2-5, with 11 bases matching TRBD1. Sequenced material: sorted CD4+, CD8+, or CD8+CD57+ T cells (not recorded which) from PBMCs. This TCR was sampled from a human donor in good health, serving as a control. The CDR3, as DNA: TGTGCCACCAGTGACCGAGGACAGGGGGCAGTTGAGACCCAGTACTTC. This translates into CATSDRGQGAVETQYF.